This T cell receptor (beta chain) was captured by sequencing in a study of early T cells in non-severe SARS-CoV-2 infection. V lost 7 bases and J lost 0, with 19 bases in between. The CDR3 loop spans 18 amino acids. Germline assignment: CDR1 SNHLY and CDR2 FYNNEI. Attached unique molecular identifiers marked individual cDNA molecules. Each CDR3 protein gets one entry after TCRdb re-called the 5' RACE reads with MiXCR. This table has 20,000 to 25,000 distinct CDR3 sequences, about 4% appearing once. The J gene is TRBJ2-6, the V gene TRBV2, with D perhaps TRBD2 (6 bases). The sequence was obtained from an adult who was a healthcare worker with PCR-confirmed SARS-CoV-2 infection or an uninfected control (not recorded which). Sequenced: whole blood. CDR3 nucleotides: TGTGCCAGCACCTCGTGGGGGACTCCCAGCTCTGGGGCCAACGTCCTGACTTTC. This encodes CASTSWGTPSSGANVLTF.